A selection of T cell receptor beta chains follows, all from one sample in a study of shared clonotypes between healthy human individuals. Clones were sequenced by immunoSEQ multiplex PCR, and TCRdb holds only the in-frame ones, with some missing. The data hold about 2.4 million clones, with 80% to 95% observed a single time. Material for sequencing was naive CD4+ T cells from PBMCs. Source of these receptors: a young man in good health. Some clones in this sample may be carry-over from other donors' samples. The CDR3 runs from the conserved cysteine through the conserved F or W.

j_call: TRBJ1-5
v_call: TRBV5-4
cdr3_aa: CASSFSGQGEPQHF

j_call: TRBJ1-5
v_call: TRBV5-1
cdr3_aa: CASSYGTALNQPQHF

j_call: TRBJ2-1
v_call: TRBV14
cdr3_aa: CASSHPGQYNEQFF

j_call: TRBJ2-7
v_call: TRBV18
cdr3_aa: CASSPAGQGDEQYF

j_call: TRBJ2-1
v_call: TRBV19
cdr3_aa: CASSIDARGSSLNEQFF

j_call: TRBJ1-1
v_call: TRBV7-9
cdr3_aa: CATFREANTEAFF

j_call: TRBJ2-6
v_call: TRBV2
cdr3_aa: CASRIPGQGSSGANVLTF

j_call: TRBJ2-1
v_call: TRBV11-2
cdr3_aa: CASSLVPRQGTYNEQFF

j_call: TRBJ2-5
v_call: TRBV7-9
cdr3_aa: CASSPLQAYEQYF

j_call: TRBJ1-1
v_call: TRBV5-1
cdr3_aa: CASSLAGLPFF

j_call: TRBJ2-6
v_call: TRBV4-3
cdr3_aa: CASSQRHRDTPSGANVLTF

j_call: TRBJ1-2
v_call: TRBV5-4
cdr3_aa: CASSSDRGGYTF

j_call: TRBJ2-5
v_call: TRBV5-1
cdr3_aa: CASRYSGSAGQETQYF

j_call: TRBJ1-4
v_call: TRBV28
cdr3_aa: CASSLAPGDNEKLFF

j_call: TRBJ2-1
v_call: TRBV29-1
cdr3_aa: CSAPPARNRDEQFF

j_call: TRBJ2-2
v_call: TRBV7-3
cdr3_aa: CASSLRTSPNWRGGELFF

j_call: TRBJ2-1
v_call: TRBV14
cdr3_aa: CASSQNEQFF

j_call: TRBJ1-4
v_call: TRBV30
cdr3_aa: CAWSGRQGAGDEKLFF

j_call: TRBJ1-5
v_call: TRBV6-5
cdr3_aa: CASSYRAGQPQHF

j_call: TRBJ2-7
v_call: TRBV20-1
cdr3_aa: CSARTPYEQYF

j_call: TRBJ2-2
v_call: TRBV19
cdr3_aa: CATKPPLGGKNTGELFF

j_call: TRBJ1-4
v_call: TRBV5-4
cdr3_aa: CASSPGGLNEKLFF

j_call: TRBJ1-2
v_call: TRBV5-1
cdr3_aa: CASSLPDPGSYGYTF

j_call: TRBJ2-6
v_call: TRBV5-1
cdr3_aa: CASSPGWGGANVLTF

j_call: TRBJ2-1
v_call: TRBV5-4
cdr3_aa: CASSGGPSSYNEQFF

j_call: TRBJ2-7
v_call: TRBV5-1
cdr3_aa: CASSLRGEGAYEQYF

j_call: TRBJ2-4
v_call: TRBV7-2
cdr3_aa: CASSPGQGGNIQYF

j_call: TRBJ1-5
v_call: TRBV29-1
cdr3_aa: CSVALQGYQPQHF

j_call: TRBJ2-1
v_call: TRBV4-2
cdr3_aa: CASSRGLSSYNEQFF

j_call: TRBJ2-7
v_call: TRBV28
cdr3_aa: CASSLPGGTYEQYF

j_call: TRBJ1-2
v_call: TRBV30
cdr3_aa: CAWSYRGRGRRGYTF

j_call: TRBJ2-3
v_call: TRBV5-8
cdr3_aa: CASRATGVGTDTQYF

j_call: TRBJ2-7
v_call: TRBV10-3
cdr3_aa: CAISDGIGGAYEQYF

j_call: TRBJ2-7
v_call: TRBV4-1
cdr3_aa: CASSQERKGTGTRYEQYF

j_call: TRBJ2-7
v_call: TRBV10-3
cdr3_aa: CAISELTSGHYEQYF

j_call: TRBJ1-1
v_call: TRBV11-3
cdr3_aa: CASSLGQNTEAFF

j_call: TRBJ2-2
v_call: TRBV5-1
cdr3_aa: CASSPGTNTGELFF

j_call: TRBJ2-2
v_call: TRBV11-1
cdr3_aa: CASSRGLAGFTGELFF

j_call: TRBJ1-1
v_call: TRBV19
cdr3_aa: CASSLVERGKTEAFF

j_call: TRBJ2-1
v_call: TRBV7-3
cdr3_aa: CASSLDSRYNEQFF

j_call: TRBJ2-7
v_call: TRBV4-2
cdr3_aa: CASSQGGDSYEQYF

j_call: TRBJ2-4
v_call: TRBV9
cdr3_aa: CASSDLTPGADIQYF

j_call: TRBJ1-3
v_call: TRBV27
cdr3_aa: CASSFISGGRSRKRSSGNTIYF

j_call: TRBJ2-1
v_call: TRBV5-1
cdr3_aa: CASTGQGWNEQFF

j_call: TRBJ2-5
v_call: TRBV9
cdr3_aa: CASSVAGQGYATQYF

j_call: TRBJ1-2
v_call: TRBV18
cdr3_aa: CASSPQGEGYTF

j_call: TRBJ2-1
v_call: TRBV4-1
cdr3_aa: CASSQAGTSGTHQFSSYNEQFF

j_call: TRBJ2-5
v_call: TRBV6-5
cdr3_aa: CASSYNRGLGTQYF

j_call: TRBJ2-3
v_call: TRBV5-4
cdr3_aa: CASSQVGRGDTQYF

j_call: TRBJ2-7
v_call: TRBV18
cdr3_aa: CASSPAPGTDYEQYF

j_call: TRBJ2-7
v_call: TRBV28
cdr3_aa: CASRTSGGSSYEQYF